The 18 T cell receptor beta chains reported below all come from one sample, sequenced in a study of T cell changes during pregnancy in multiple sclerosis (dated 2019 in TCRdb). Libraries were constructed by the immunoSEQ multiplex PCR assay. TCRdb provides this immuneACCESS table in a form limited to in-frame rearrangements. Some clones are lacking; in checked studies, under half of them reflect an unresolved V gene, and why the rest are absent is not known. This sample gives around 70,000 clones in total; approximately 94% of them show up just once. Around 2.2% of the sample belongs to the ten largest clones. The specimen comprised peripheral blood, sampled in the second trimester of pregnancy. The receptor set was obtained from a female donor in good health, enrolled as a control in a pregnancy study.

Turning to this clone: Distinct nucleotide sequences in the sample also encode this CDR3. The rearrangement links TRBV5-4 to TRBJ2-2; perhaps TRBD1 as D (6 bases). Trimming stripped 6 bases from V and 0 bases from J, with 12 bases between. This CDR3 region has 15 residues. The germline V gene encodes CDR1 SGHNT and CDR2 YYREEE (reference sequence). In DNA form, the CDR3 reads TGTGCCAGCAATATAGGACAGCCGAACACCGGGGAGCTGTTTTTT. It encodes CASNIGQPNTGELFF.

The V gene is TRBV9, the J gene TRBJ2-7; maybe TRBD1 (5 bases). Trimming cost V 4 bases and J 4 bases, with 18 bases left between them. The germline V gene has CDR1 SGDLS and CDR2 YYNGEE. The CDR3 spans 15 residues. CDR3 in amino acids: CASSPQPQGSYEQYF. Here the CDR3 DNA reads TGTGCCAGCAGCCCCCAGCCCCAGGGCTCTTACGAGCAGTACTTC.

The chain combines TRBV7-9 with TRBJ2-5; a weak D match, TRBD2 (6 bases). V was cut by 1 base and J by 3 bases, with 12 bases left in between. Germline CDR1 and CDR2: SEHNR and FQNEAQ (reference sequence). The CDR3 runs 15 residues. The CDR3 here is CASSLEVTREETQYF. The DNA of the CDR3 is TGTGCCAGCAGCTTAGAGGTGACTAGGGAAGAGACCCAGTACTTC. The full variable domain, with the rest looked up from reference TRBV7-9 and TRBJ2-5, is DTGVSQNPRHKITKRGQNVTFRCDPISEHNRLYWYRQTLGQGPEFLTYFQNEAQLEKSRLLSDRFSAERPKGSFSTLEIQRTEQGDSAMYLCASSLEVTREETQYFGPGTRLLVL.

This chain connects TRBV2 to TRBJ2-4; tentatively, D is TRBD1 (6 bases). The V gene lost 8 bases and the J gene lost 3 bases, with 8 bases spanning the gap. CDR1 is SNHLY, CDR2 FYNNEI, per germline. This CDR3 region has 12 residues. CDR3 nucleotide sequence: TGTGCCAGCCTGGACAGCAAAAACATTCAGTACTTC. This encodes CASLDSKNIQYF.

CDR3 residues: CASSQDWTENTEAFF. CDR3 DNA: TGCGCCAGCAGCCAAGATTGGACAGAGAACACTGAAGCTTTCTTT. The gene calls are TRBV4-3 and TRBJ1-1; D possibly corresponds to TRBD1 (6 bases). Germline lookup yields CDR1 LGHNA and CDR2 YSLEER. Between the trimmed V and J ends, which lost 0 bases and 1 base, there was a span of 9 bases. The CDR3 has 15 amino acids.

This clone has only a few counts. Other DNA sequences in the same sample also yield this CDR3. The rearrangement joins TRBV4-1 to TRBJ1-3, with 9 bases aligning to TRBD1. The CDR3 sequence is 15 residues long. V dropped 1 base and J dropped 3; count of bases not matched to a gene: 1. CDR1 MGHRA and CDR2 YSYEKL come from the germline V gene. Here the CDR3 reads CASSQGQGDGNTIYF. For the CDR3, the DNA is TGCGCCAGCAGCCAAGGACAGGGGGATGGAAACACCATATATTTT.

The chain links TRBV30 to TRBJ1-6, with 8 nucleotides matching TRBD1. CDR3 length equals 16 residues. J lost 3 bases, V lost 3 bases, and 7 bases had no gene match. Germline V CDR1 and CDR2: GTSNPN, SVGIG (reference sequence). In nucleotides, the CDR3 is TGTGCCTGGAGCCCACAGGGGGTCTTCTATAATTCACCCCTCCACTTT. Protein: CAWSPQGVFYNSPLHF.

The rearrangement uses TRBV7-9 and TRBJ1-1; maybe TRBD1 (6 bases). The CDR3 is 13 residues long. CDR1 and CDR2 from the germline V gene are SEHNR and FQNEAQ (reference sequence). V was clipped by 4 bases and J by 5 bases, with 11 bases between them. The CDR3 region has the DNA TGTGCCAGCAGCTCTACAGGGTGGACTGAAGCTTTCTTT. Translating it yields CASSSTGWTEAFF.

The chain combines TRBV30 with TRBJ1-2; maybe TRBD1 (6 bases). Germline loops: CDR1 GTSNPN, CDR2 SVGIG (reference sequence). With 0 bases removed from V and 3 bases from J, the gap between germline ends came to 14 bases. This CDR3 comprises 15 residues. The CDR3 coding sequence is TGTGCCTGGAGTGTGCAAACAGGGATAGACTATGGCTACACCTTC. It yields the protein CAWSVQTGIDYGYTF.

The rearrangement joins TRBV5-5 to TRBJ1-2, with a possible D match to TRBD1 (6 bases). Trimming removed 0 bases at V and 7 bases at J, with 13 bases between. The germline gives CDR1 SGHKS, CDR2 YYEKEE (reference sequence). The CDR3 totals 14 residues. Here the CDR3 reads CASSLDRGAFGYTF. In DNA form, the CDR3 reads TGTGCCAGCAGCTTGGACCGGGGGGCATTTGGCTACACCTTC.

The chain employs TRBV7-2 and TRBJ1-2; TRBD1 agrees at 7 bases. The CDR3 is 17 amino acids. Trimming cost V 5 bases and J 5 bases; bases outside gene matches: 17. Germline lookup yields CDR1 SGHTA and CDR2 FQGNSA. The CDR3 loop reads CASSPSSWDSLKYGYTF. In nucleotides, the CDR3 is TGTGCCAGCAGCCCTTCTTCTTGGGACAGCTTGAAGTATGGCTACACCTTC.

V gene TRBV27 combines with J gene TRBJ1-1, with a weak D call TRBD1 (5 bases). Between the trimmed V and J ends, which lost 7 bases and 3 bases, there was a span of 12 bases. Per the germline V gene, CDR1 is MNHEY and CDR2 is SMNVEV (reference sequence). The CDR3 consists of 13 residues. CDR3 region: CASNFGTYTEAFF. CDR3 sequence (DNA): TGTGCCAGCAATTTCGGGACTTACACTGAAGCTTTCTTT.

This clone was counted once. The chain recombines TRBV4-3 with TRBJ1-2; 9 bases align to TRBD1. The V gene's germline CDR1 is LGHNA and CDR2 YSLEER. With 8 bases clipped from V and 3 bases from J, the junction kept 7 bases outside the gene matches. This CDR3 has 14 residues. CDR3 sequence: CASSRTGEDYGYTF. CDR3 DNA sequence: TGCGCCAGCTCCCGGACAGGGGAAGACTATGGCTACACCTTC.

The chain uses TRBV5-4 and TRBJ1-2; TRBD1 might be the D (5 bases). This CDR3 is 17 amino acids long. Germline V CDR1 and CDR2: SGHNT, YYREEE (reference sequence). V was trimmed by 0 bases and J by 0 bases, leaving 15 bases between them. The CDR3 nucleotides are TGTGCCAGCAGCTTGGGGTTGCGGGACGGAGCTAACTATGGCTACACCTTC. This translates into CASSLGLRDGANYGYTF.

The chain carries TRBV29-1 and TRBJ2-2, with TRBD1 as a possible D gene (5 bases). There are 13 residues in the CDR3. The ends were cut back, 5 bases at V and 4 bases at J, with 11 bases in the middle. In germline, CDR1 is SQVTM, CDR2 ANQGSEA. CDR3 DNA: TGCAGCGTTAAGCCCGACAGCACCGGGGAGCTGTTTTTT. Protein: CSVKPDSTGELFF.

This clone was detected only once. The chain employs TRBV13 and TRBJ2-7; 10 bases are shared with TRBD1. V shed 11 bases and J 5 bases; nucleotides not matched to a gene: 9. In germline, CDR1 is PRHDT, CDR2 FYEKMQ (reference sequence). This CDR3 spans 13 amino acids. The CDR3 DNA follows: TGTGCCTGCTCGGGACAGGGGCGCGACGAGCAGTACTTC. This sequence encodes CACSGQGRDEQYF.

The chain recombines TRBV27 with TRBJ1-1; a possible D gene is TRBD1 (5 bases). CDR1 and CDR2 (germline): MNHEY, SMNVEV (reference sequence). This CDR3 has 13 residues. V lost 4 bases and J 4 bases, leaving 10 bases between the germline ends. CDR3 sequence reads: CASSYSGSTEAFF. DNA for the CDR3: TGTGCCAGCAGTTACTCAGGGTCCACTGAAGCTTTCTTT.

The CDR3 nucleotides read TGCGCCAGCAGCCCCTCGGCCGGACAGGGCGGGTGGGGATATGGCTACACCTTC. Its translation: CASSPSAGQGGWGYGYTF. This sequence joins TRBV5-1 and TRBJ1-2; 8 bases match TRBD1. Germline V gives CDR1 SGHRS, CDR2 YFSETQ. The CDR3 is made up of 18 amino acids. Trimming removed 4 bases from V and 5 bases from J; junction bases left unmatched: 19.